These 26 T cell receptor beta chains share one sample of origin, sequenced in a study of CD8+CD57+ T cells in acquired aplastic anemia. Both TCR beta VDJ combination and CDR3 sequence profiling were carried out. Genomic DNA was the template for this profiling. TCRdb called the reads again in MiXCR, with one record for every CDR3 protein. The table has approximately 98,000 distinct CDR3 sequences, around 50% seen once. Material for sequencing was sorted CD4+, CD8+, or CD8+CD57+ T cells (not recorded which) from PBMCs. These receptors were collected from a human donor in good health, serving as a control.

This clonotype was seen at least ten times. For the CDR3, the DNA is TGTGCCAGCAGCTTGTTTCCAGACCAAGAGACCCAGTACTTC. Translation gives CASSLFPDQETQYF. The chain combines TRBV5-4 with TRBJ2-5, with D unresolved. Germline CDR1 SGHNT, CDR2 YYREEE (reference sequence). The V gene lost 1 base and the J gene lost 0 bases, with 7 bases spanning the gap. This CDR3 is built from 14 residues.

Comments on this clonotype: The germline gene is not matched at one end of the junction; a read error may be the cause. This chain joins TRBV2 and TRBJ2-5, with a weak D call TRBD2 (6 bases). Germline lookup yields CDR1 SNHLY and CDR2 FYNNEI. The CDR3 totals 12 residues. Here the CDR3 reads CASNGGQETQYF. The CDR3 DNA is TGTGCTAGCAACGGGGGCCAAGAGACCCAGTACTTC. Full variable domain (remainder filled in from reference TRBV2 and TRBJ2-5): EPEVTQTPSHQVTQMGQEVILRCVPISNHLYFYWYRQILGQKVEFLVSFYNNEISEKSEIFDDQFSVERPDGSNFTLKIRSTKLEDSAMYFCASNGGQETQYFGPGTRLLVL.

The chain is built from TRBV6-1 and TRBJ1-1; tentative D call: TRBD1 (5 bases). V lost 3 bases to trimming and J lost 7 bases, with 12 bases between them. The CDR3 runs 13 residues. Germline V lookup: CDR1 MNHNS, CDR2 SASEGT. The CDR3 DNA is TGTGCCAGCAGTGAGCAGGGCCGGTATGAAGCTTTCTTT. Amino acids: CASSEQGRYEAFF.

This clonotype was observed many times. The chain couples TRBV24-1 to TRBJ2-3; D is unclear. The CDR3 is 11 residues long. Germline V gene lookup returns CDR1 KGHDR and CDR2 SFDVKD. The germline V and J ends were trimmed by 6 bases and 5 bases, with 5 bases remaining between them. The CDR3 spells CATSSLDTQYF. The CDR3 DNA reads TGTGCCACCAGTAGTCTAGATACGCAGTATTTT.

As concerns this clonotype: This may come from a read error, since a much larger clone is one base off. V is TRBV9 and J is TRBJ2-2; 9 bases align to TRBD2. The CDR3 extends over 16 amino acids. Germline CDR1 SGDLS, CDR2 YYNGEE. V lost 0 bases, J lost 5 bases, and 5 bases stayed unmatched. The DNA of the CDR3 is TGTGCCAGCAGCGTAGGAGCGGGGGGCATTACCGGGGAGCTGTTTTTT. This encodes CASSVGAGGITGELFF. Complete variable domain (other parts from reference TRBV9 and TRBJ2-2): DSGVTQTPKHLITATGQRVTLRCSPRSGDLSVYWYQQSLDQGLQFLIQYYNGEERAKGNILERFSAQQFPDLHSELNLSSLELGDSALYFCASSVGAGGITGELFFGEGSRLTVL.

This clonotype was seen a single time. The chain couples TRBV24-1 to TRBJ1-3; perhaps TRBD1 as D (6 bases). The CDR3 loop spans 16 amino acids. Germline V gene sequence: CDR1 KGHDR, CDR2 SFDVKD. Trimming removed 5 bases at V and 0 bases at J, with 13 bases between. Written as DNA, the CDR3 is TGTGCCACCAGTGGCCACAGGGCTGTCTCTGGAAACACCATATATTTT. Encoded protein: CATSGHRAVSGNTIYF.

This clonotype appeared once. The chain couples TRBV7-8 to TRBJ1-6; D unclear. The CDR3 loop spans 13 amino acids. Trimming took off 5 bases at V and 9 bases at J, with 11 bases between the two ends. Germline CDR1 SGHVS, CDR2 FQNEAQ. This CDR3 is CASSPRETSPLHF. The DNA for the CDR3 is TGTGCCAGCAGCCCCAGAGAGACTTCACCCCTCCACTTT.

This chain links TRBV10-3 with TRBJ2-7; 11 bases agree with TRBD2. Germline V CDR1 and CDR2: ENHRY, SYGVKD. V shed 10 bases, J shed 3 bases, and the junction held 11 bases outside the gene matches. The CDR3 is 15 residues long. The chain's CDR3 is CASSHEGLAGYEQYF. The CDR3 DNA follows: TGTGCCAGCAGCCATGAAGGACTAGCGGGCTACGAGCAGTACTTC.

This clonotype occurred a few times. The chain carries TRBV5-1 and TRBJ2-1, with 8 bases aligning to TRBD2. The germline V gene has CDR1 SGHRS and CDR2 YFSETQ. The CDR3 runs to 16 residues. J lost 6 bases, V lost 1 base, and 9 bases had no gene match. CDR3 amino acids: CASSLYSYSGVNEQFF. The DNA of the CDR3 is TGCGCCAGCAGCTTGTATTCCTATAGCGGGGTCAATGAGCAGTTCTTC.

CDR3 residues: CASSLIVINTGELFF. The CDR3 nucleotides are TGTGCCAGCAGCTTAATAGTCATCAACACCGGGGAGCTGTTTTTT. J is TRBJ2-2 and V is TRBV7-9; D ambiguous. The V and J ends lost 2 bases and 2 bases respectively, with 9 bases between them. This CDR3 has 15 amino acids. Germline lookup yields CDR1 SEHNR and CDR2 FQNEAQ (reference sequence).

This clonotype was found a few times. Here the CDR3 reads CASSQETGGTEQFF. The CDR3 DNA is TGTGCCAGCAGCCAAGAGACAGGGGGCACTGAGCAGTTCTTC. The chain couples TRBV14 to TRBJ2-1; 10 positions agree with TRBD1. The CDR3 covers 14 residues. Germline CDR1 is SGHDN and CDR2 is FVKESK. V shed 0 bases, J shed 9 bases, and the junction held 2 bases outside the gene matches.

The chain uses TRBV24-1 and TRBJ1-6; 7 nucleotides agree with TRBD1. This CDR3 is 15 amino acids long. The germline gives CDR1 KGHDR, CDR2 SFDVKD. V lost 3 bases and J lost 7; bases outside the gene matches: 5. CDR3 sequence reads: CATSDPPGGNSPLHF. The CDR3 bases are TGTGCCACCAGTGATCCTCCAGGGGGAAATTCACCCCTCCACTTT.

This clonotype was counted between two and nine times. CDR3 loop: CASSAGTVGKNIQYF. The CDR3 nucleotides read TGTGCCAGCAGTGCCGGGACAGTCGGCAAAAACATTCAGTACTTC. The chain combines TRBV6-1 with TRBJ2-4; 7 nucleotides agree with TRBD1. Germline-derived CDR1 and CDR2 are MNHNS and SASEGT. With 4 bases clipped from V and 3 bases from J, the junction kept 6 bases outside the gene matches. The CDR3 runs 15 residues.

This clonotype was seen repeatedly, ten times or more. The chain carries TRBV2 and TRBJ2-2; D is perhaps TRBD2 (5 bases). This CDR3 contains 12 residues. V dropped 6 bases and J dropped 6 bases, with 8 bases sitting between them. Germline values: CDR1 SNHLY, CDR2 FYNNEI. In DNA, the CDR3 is TGTGCCAGCAGCCCTAGCTCCGGGGAGCTGTTTTTT. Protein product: CASSPSSGELFF.

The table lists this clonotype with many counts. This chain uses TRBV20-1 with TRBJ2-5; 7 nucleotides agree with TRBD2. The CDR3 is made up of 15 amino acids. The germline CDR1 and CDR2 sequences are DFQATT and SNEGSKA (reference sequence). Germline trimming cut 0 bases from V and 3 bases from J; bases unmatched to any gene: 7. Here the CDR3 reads CSARDLSSGEETQYF. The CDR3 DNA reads TGCAGTGCTAGAGATTTGTCTAGCGGAGAAGAGACCCAGTACTTC.

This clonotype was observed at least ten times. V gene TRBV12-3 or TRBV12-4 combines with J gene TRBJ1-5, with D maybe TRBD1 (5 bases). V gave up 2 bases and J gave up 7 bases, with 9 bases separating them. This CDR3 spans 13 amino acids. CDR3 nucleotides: TGTGCCAGCAGTTTATCCACAGGACAGCCCCAGCATTTT. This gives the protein CASSLSTGQPQHF.

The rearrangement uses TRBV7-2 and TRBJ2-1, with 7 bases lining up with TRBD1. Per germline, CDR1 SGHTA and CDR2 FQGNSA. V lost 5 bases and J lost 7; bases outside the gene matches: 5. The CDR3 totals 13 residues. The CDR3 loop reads CASSTSTGNEQFF. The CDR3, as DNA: TGTGCCAGCAGCACCTCGACAGGGAATGAGCAGTTCTTC.

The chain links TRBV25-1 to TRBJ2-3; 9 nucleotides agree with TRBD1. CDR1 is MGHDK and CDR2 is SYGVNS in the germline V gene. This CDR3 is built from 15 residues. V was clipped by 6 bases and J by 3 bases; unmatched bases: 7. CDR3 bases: TGTGCCAGCAGGGCAACAGGGGGCAATACAGATACGCAGTATTTT. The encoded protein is CASRATGGNTDTQYF.

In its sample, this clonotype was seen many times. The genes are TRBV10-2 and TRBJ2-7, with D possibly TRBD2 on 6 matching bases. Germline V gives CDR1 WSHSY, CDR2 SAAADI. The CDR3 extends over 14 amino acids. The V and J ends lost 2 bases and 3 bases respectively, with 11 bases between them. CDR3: CASSEGEDFYEQYF. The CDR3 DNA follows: TGCGCCAGCAGTGAGGGGGAGGATTTCTACGAGCAGTACTTC.

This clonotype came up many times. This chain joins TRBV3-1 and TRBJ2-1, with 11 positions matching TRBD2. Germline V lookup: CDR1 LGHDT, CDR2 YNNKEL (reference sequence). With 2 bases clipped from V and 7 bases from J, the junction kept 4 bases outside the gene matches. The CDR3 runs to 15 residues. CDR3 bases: TGTGCCAGCAGCCAACCGGGACTAGCGGTTAATGAGCAGTTCTTC. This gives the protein CASSQPGLAVNEQFF.

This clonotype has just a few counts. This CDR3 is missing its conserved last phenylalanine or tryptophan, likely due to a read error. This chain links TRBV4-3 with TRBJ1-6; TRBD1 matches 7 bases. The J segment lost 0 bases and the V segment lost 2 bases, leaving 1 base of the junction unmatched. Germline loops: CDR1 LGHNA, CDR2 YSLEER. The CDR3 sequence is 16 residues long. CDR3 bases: TGCGCCAGCAGCCAAAACAGGGGCTCCTATAATTCACCCCTCCACTCT. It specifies CASSQNRGSYNSPLHS.

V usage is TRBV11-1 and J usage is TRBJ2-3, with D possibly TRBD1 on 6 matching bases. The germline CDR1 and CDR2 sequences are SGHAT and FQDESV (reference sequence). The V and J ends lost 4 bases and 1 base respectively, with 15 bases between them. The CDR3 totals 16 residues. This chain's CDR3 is CASSYLQGLGTDTQYF. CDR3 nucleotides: TGTGCCAGCAGCTATCTACAGGGATTGGGCACAGATACGCAGTATTTT.

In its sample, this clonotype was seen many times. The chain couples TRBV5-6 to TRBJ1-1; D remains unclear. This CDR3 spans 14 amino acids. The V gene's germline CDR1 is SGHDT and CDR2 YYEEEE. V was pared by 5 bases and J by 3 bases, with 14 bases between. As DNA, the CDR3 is TGTGCCAGCAGATCTGGCGTTGGTTACACTGAAGCTTTCTTT. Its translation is CASRSGVGYTEAFF.

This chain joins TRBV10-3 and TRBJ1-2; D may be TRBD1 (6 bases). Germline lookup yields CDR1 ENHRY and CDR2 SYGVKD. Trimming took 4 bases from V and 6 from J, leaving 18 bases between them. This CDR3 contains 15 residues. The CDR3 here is CAISVQGIGLHGYTF. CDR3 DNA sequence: TGTGCCATCAGTGTTCAGGGGATCGGGCTTCATGGCTACACCTTC.

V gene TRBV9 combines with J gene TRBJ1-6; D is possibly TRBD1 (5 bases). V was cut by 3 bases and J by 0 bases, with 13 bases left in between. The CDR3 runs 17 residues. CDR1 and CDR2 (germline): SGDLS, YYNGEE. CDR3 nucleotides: TGTGCCAGCAGCGCATCTTCAGGGAGCTCCTATAATTCACCCCTCCACTTT. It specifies CASSASSGSSYNSPLHF.

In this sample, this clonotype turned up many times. The DNA of the CDR3 is TGCAGTGCTATAAGCGGGGGGGGAGATACGCAGTATTTT. Translated, it gives CSAISGGGDTQYF. The chain links TRBV20-1 to TRBJ2-3, with 10 bases fitting TRBD2. The CDR3 spans 13 residues. CDR1 and CDR2 (germline): DFQATT, SNEGSKA (reference sequence). V dropped 4 bases and J dropped 5; count of bases not matched to a gene: 3.